This is a list of T cell receptor beta chains from one sample in a study of T-cell memory formation after mild COVID-19. One entry per CDR3 protein, called by TCRdb with MiXCR from the 5' RACE reads. The profile covers hundreds of thousands of distinct CDR3 sequences, with around 15% appearing a single time and roughly 7.7% taken by the ten largest. Sequenced sample: PBMCs or a T cell subset sorted from them (not recorded which). The receptors derive from an adult woman who had mild COVID-19 (a few samples of this study predate the infection). Cell type and time point are not known. CDR3s include the opening cysteine and the closing phenylalanine or tryptophan. The D gene is left open where the match is weak. Expanded clones get a size class; other rows say once, few or many, or leave the size out.

TRBD1,TRBJ1-2,-,TRBV29-1,15,CSVDNPQGALYGYTF,TGCAGCGTCGACAACCCACAGGGGGCTTTGTATGGCTACACCTTC
TRBD1,TRBJ2-3,-,TRBV20-1,16,CSALSPGQGGTDTQYF,TGCAGTGCTTTGTCCCCGGGACAGGGAGGCACAGATACGCAGTATTTT
-,TRBJ1-2,-,TRBV12-3/TRBV12-4,17,CASSFAPSRDAGYGYTF,TGTGCCAGCAGTTTTGCCCCCTCCCGGGACGCAGGCTATGGCTACACCTTC
TRBD1,TRBJ2-1,-,TRBV7-3,15,CASSFSDRGYNEQFF,TGTGCCAGCAGCTTTTCCGACAGGGGCTACAATGAGCAGTTCTTC
-,TRBJ2-3,-,TRBV12-3/TRBV12-4,11,CASVFLNTQYF,TGTGCCAGTGTATTCCTAAATACGCAGTATTTT
-,TRBJ1-1,-,TRBV18,16,CASSPSSQGVNTEAFF,TGTGCCAGCTCACCAAGTTCACAGGGAGTGAACACTGAAGCTTTCTTT
-,TRBJ1-5,-,TRBV10-3,14,CAISDESSNQPQHF,TGTGCCATCAGTGACGAGAGTAGCAATCAGCCCCAGCATTTT
-,TRBJ2-1,-,TRBV29-1,15,CSVAPRQSSYNEQFF,TGCAGCGTTGCCCCGAGACAGAGCTCCTACAATGAGCAGTTCTTC
-,TRBJ1-2,few,TRBV7-9,12,CASEKDHYGYTF,TGTGCCAGCGAGAAGGATCACTACGGCTACACCTTC
TRBD1,TRBJ2-1,few,TRBV6-4,16,CASSEEGTGPYNEQFF,TGTGCCAGCAGTGAAGAGGGGACAGGTCCCTACAATGAGCAGTTCTTC
-,TRBJ1-6,few,TRBV30,11,CAWSANSPLHF,TGTGCCTGGAGTGCCAATTCACCCCTCCACTTT
-,TRBJ2-1,-,TRBV12-3/TRBV12-4,12,CASTSFHNEQFF,TGTGCCAGCACGTCCTTTCACAATGAGCAGTTCTTC